This note documents a single T cell receptor (beta chain) sequence. These data are taken from a study of blood T cell repertoires in COVID-19. Background on the study: Sites in the United States, Italy and Spain provided acute and convalescent COVID-19 samples. Sample material is recorded as cDNA or gDNA derived from T cells, B-cell-depleted T cells, or PBMCs.

The CDR3 consists of 15 residues. Germline V gives CDR1 LGHDT, CDR2 YNNKEL (reference sequence). V dropped 4 bases and J dropped 6; count of bases not matched to a gene: 10. In the study's own analysis: Researchers report that nucleated cell counts were estimated from reference gene primer amplification. The table came from immunoSEQ multiplex PCR; TCRdb's copy has only in-frame clones and leaves some out. The V and J calls and clone size are taken from that table; D and trimming were inferred from the DNA. The data show approximately 260,000 clones, approximately 90% seen once. The rearrangement joins TRBV3-1 (or the pseudogene TRBV3-2) to TRBJ2-3; TRBD2 matches 7 bases. The sample consisted of peripheral blood. The TCR comes from a man aged 55 to 69 who had recovered from COVID-19. The DNA of the CDR3 is TGTGCCAGCAGCCGGTACGGGAACGGGGGGGATACGCAGTATTTT. Residues: CASSRYGNGGDTQYF.